This entry concerns a single T cell receptor (beta chain). The data are from a study of blood T cell repertoires in COVID-19. Study details: Nucleic acid was either cDNA or gDNA, and it came from T cells, B-cell-depleted T cells, or PBMCs.

Repertoires were generated with immunoSEQ multiplex PCR, while TCRdb's copy carries only in-frame clones and drops some. The sample yields about 43,000 clones, roughly 80% seen once. Germline V CDR1 and CDR2: PRHDT, FYEKMQ (reference sequence). Trimming stripped 1 base from V and 6 bases from J, with 15 bases between. This CDR3 is 15 amino acids long. The chain is built from TRBV13 and TRBJ1-1; D not certain. Sequenced: peripheral blood. This sequence originates from a woman in her sixties with acute or convalescent COVID-19. CDR3: CASSLVGVKAAEAFF. CDR3 nucleotides: TGTGCCAGCAGCTTAGTCGGGGTGAAGGCTGCTGAAGCTTTCTTT.